This T cell receptor (beta chain) originates from a study of memory CD4+ T cells and cytomegalovirus serostatus. The study's findings and limits: Each of approximately 69 CMV-associated TCRbeta sequences occurred in one to five individuals. CMV serostatus prediction reached median AUC 0.95, or 0.91 with US-trained model.

The CDR3 totals 14 residues. The germline V gene has CDR1 MDHEN and CDR2 SYDVKM. V was pared by 4 bases and J by 6 bases, with 5 bases of the junction left unmatched. With respect to this clone: Its target is not known.

The sort gate was single viable CD3+CD4+CD8-CD45RO+ cells for memory CD4+ T cells. Methods used by the authors: Out-of-frame sequences were removed, leaving 2 million to 2.5 million distinct TCRbeta sequences. Repertoires were generated with immunoSEQ multiplex PCR, while TCRdb's copy carries only in-frame clones and drops some. The V and J calls and clone size were taken over from that table, and D and trimming were inferred from the DNA. The data contain tens of thousands of clones, roughly 76% of them singletons. The sequence was collected from an adult in good health and CMV-seropositive. Sequencing input: memory CD4+ T cells from blood. The rearrangement uses TRBV28 and TRBJ2-1; 8 positions match TRBD2. The CDR3 loop reads CASSSGGHSNEQFF. DNA of the CDR3: TGTGCCAGCAGTTCGGGAGGGCACAGCAATGAGCAGTTCTTC.